This TCR beta chain was profiled in a study of blood T cell repertoires in COVID-19. Across the whole study: Samples came from the United States, Italy and Spain, spanning acute and convalescent COVID-19.

Germline V gene lookup returns CDR1 SNHLY and CDR2 FYNNEI. The V gene end was trimmed by 1 base and the J gene end by 9 bases; junction bases not matched to a gene: 7. CDR3 length equals 15 residues. Original processing notes: Estimation of nucleated cell counts was performed using reference gene primer amplification. Sequencing used immunoSEQ multiplex PCR; TCRdb keeps in-frame clones, though not all of them. V and J calls and clone size come straight from that table; D and trimming were deduced from the DNA. The sample lists around 29,000 clones, roughly 90% occurring once. What was sequenced was peripheral blood. This sequence was found in a human donor with active COVID-19. The donor label of this sample is uncertain. This chain connects TRBV2 to TRBJ2-1; 9 bases are shared with TRBD2. CDR3 sequence reads: CASSEEAGGRSEQFF. CDR3 nucleotides: TGTGCCAGCAGTGAAGAGGCGGGGGGGCGGAGTGAGCAGTTCTTC.